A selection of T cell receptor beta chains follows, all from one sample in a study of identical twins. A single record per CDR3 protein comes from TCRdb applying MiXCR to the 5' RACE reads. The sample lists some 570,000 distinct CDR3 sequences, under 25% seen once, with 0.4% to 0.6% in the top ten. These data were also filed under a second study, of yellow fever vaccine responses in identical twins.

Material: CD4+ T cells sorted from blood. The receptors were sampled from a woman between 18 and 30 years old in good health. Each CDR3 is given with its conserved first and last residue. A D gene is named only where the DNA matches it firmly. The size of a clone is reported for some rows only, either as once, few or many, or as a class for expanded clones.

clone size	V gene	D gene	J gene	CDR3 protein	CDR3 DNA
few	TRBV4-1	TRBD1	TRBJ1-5	CASSQGQGGYNQPQHF	TGCGCCAGCAGCCAGGGACAGGGGGGTTACAATCAGCCCCAGCATTTT
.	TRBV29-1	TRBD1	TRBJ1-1	CSVKTGGRTEAFF	TGCAGCGTGAAGACAGGGGGGAGAACTGAAGCTTTCTTT
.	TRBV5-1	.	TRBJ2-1	CASSLRGVAYNEQFF	TGCGCCAGCAGCTTACGGGGTGTCGCCTACAATGAGCAGTTCTTC
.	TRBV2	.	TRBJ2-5	CASSETGIGGETQYF	TGTGCCAGCAGTGAAACAGGGATCGGGGGAGAGACCCAGTACTTC
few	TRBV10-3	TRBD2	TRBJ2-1	CATESGTSGGSEQFF	TGTGCCACCGAATCGGGGACTAGCGGGGGGAGTGAGCAGTTCTTC
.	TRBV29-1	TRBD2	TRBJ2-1	CSTSGGSSSYNEQFF	TGCAGCACTTCGGGGGGGTCTAGCTCCTACAATGAGCAGTTCTTC
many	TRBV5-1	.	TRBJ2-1	CASSLTEAVANNEQFF	TGCGCCAGCAGCTTGACCGAAGCGGTCGCTAATAATGAGCAGTTCTTC
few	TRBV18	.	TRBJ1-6	CASSQNRENRNSPLHF	TGTGCCAGCTCTCAAAACCGGGAAAATCGCAATTCACCCCTCCACTTT
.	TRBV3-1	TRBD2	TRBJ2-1	CASSQEGTIRYNEQFF	TGTGCCAGCAGCCAAGAAGGGACTATACGCTACAATGAGCAGTTCTTC
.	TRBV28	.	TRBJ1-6	CASSFPTGSSPLHF	TGTGCCAGCAGTTTCCCTACAGGGAGCTCACCCCTCCACTTT
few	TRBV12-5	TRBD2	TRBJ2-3	CASGLPTWLAGGGGTDTQYF	TGTGCTAGTGGTTTGCCAACGTGGCTAGCGGGAGGAGGTGGAACAGATACGCAGTATTTT
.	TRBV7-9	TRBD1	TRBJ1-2	CASSLTGASDNYGYTF	TGTGCCAGCAGCCTAACAGGGGCCTCTGACAACTATGGCTACACCTTC
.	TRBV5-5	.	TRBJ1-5	CASSLEALPLRAQHF	TGTGCCAGCAGCTTGGAGGCACTCCCTCTTCGTGCCCAGCATTTT
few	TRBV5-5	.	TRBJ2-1	CASSSLGVNDNEQFF	TGTGCCAGCAGCTCCCTCGGCGTAAACGACAATGAGCAGTTCTTC
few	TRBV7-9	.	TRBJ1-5	CASSSWPAEGNQPQHF	TGTGCCAGCAGCTCTTGGCCCGCCGAGGGCAATCAGCCCCAGCATTTT
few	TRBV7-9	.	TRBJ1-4	CASSRSGGEKLFF	TGTGCCAGCAGCCGGTCTGGGGGTGAAAAACTGTTTTTT
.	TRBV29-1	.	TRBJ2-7	CSVGRQNYEQYF	TGCAGCGTTGGTAGACAGAACTACGAGCAGTACTTC
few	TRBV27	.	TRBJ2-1	CASSLTWGSNNEQFF	TGTGCCAGCAGTTTAACATGGGGATCGAACAATGAGCAGTTCTTC
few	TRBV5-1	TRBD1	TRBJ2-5	CASSLRRGHRETQYF	TGCGCCAGCAGCTTGCGCAGGGGGCATCGGGAGACCCAGTACTTC
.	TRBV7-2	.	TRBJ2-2	CASSLGQGGFTGELFF	TGTGCCAGCAGCTTAGGGCAGGGCGGGTTTACCGGGGAGCTGTTTTTT
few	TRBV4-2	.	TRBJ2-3	CASSQDNPYFTDTQYF	TGTGCCAGCAGCCAAGATAACCCGTACTTCACAGATACGCAGTATTTT
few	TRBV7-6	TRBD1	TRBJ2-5	CASSRGQGGQETQYF	TGTGCCAGCAGCCGCGGACAGGGCGGCCAAGAGACCCAGTACTTC
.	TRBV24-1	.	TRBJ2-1	CATSDLSAPYNEQFF	TGTGCCACCAGTGATTTGTCCGCGCCCTACAATGAGCAGTTCTTC
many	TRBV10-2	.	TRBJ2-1	CASGPTEPYNEQFF	TGCGCCAGCGGCCCGACAGAGCCCTACAATGAGCAGTTCTTC
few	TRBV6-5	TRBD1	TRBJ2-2	CAVTGANGELFF	TGTGCCGTGACAGGGGCCAACGGGGAGCTGTTTTTT
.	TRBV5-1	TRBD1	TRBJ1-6	CASSSGQSATLHF	TGCGCCAGCAGCTCGGGACAGAGTGCGACCCTCCACTTT
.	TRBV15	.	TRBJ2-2	CATSREGGLGTGELFF	TGTGCCACCAGCAGAGAGGGGGGGCTGGGCACCGGGGAGCTGTTTTTT
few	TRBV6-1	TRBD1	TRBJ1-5	CASTQGGTARGNQPQHF	TGTGCCAGCACCCAGGGCGGGACAGCCCGCGGCAATCAGCCCCAGCATTTT
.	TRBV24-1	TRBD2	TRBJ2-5	CATSSGGTSSGTQYF	TGTGCCACCAGTAGTGGGGGGACTAGCTCGGGGACCCAGTACTTC
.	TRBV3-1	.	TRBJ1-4	CASSQRGQFGKLFF	TGTGCCAGCAGCCAGCGAGGCCAGTTCGGAAAACTGTTTTTT
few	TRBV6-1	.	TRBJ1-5	CASSEEGGIGPQHF	TGTGCCAGCAGTGAAGAAGGGGGGATCGGGCCCCAGCATTTT
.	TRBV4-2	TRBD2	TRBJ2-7	CASSQDILAGRPYEQYF	TGTGCCAGCAGCCAAGATATTCTAGCGGGACGCCCCTACGAGCAGTACTTC
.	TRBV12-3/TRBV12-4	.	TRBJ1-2	CASSDNQGRYGYTF	TGTGCCAGCAGCGACAACCAGGGGCGGTATGGCTACACCTTC
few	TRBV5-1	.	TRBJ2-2	CASSFVLPGELFF	TGCGCCAGCAGCTTTGTTCTTCCCGGGGAGCTGTTTTTT
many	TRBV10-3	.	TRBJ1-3	CAISESGGNTIYF	TGTGCCATCAGTGAGTCGGGTGGAAACACCATATATTTT
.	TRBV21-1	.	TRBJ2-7	CASSAPGTTYEQYF	TGTGCCAGCAGCGCACCCGGGACAACATACGAGCAGTACTTC
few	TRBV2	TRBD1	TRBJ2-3	CASRAGGDTQYF	TGTGCCAGCAGAGCAGGGGGAGATACGCAGTATTTT
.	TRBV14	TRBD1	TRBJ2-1	CASSRDRVYNEQFF	TGTGCCAGCAGCCGGGACAGGGTCTACAATGAGCAGTTCTTC
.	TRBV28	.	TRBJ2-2	CASSFAGRNTGELFF	TGTGCCAGCAGTTTTGCGGGAAGGAACACCGGGGAGCTGTTTTTT
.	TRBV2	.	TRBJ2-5	CASKDPSGRQETQYF	TGTGCCAGCAAAGATCCGAGTGGTCGCCAAGAGACCCAGTACTTC
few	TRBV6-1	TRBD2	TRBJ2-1	CASSSGTSGSSEQFF	TGTGCCAGCAGCTCCGGGACTAGCGGGAGTAGTGAGCAGTTCTTC
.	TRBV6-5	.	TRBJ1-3	CASSWSQGVGNTIYF	TGTGCCAGCAGTTGGTCACAGGGCGTTGGAAACACCATATATTTT
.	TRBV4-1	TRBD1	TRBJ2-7	CASSRFAGQGAYEQYF	TGCGCCAGCAGCCGTTTCGCGGGACAGGGCGCCTACGAGCAGTACTTC
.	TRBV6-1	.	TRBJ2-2	CASKRGEMNTGELFF	TGTGCCAGCAAAAGGGGGGAAATGAACACCGGGGAGCTGTTTTTT
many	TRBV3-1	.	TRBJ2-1	CASSPLATKRNEQFF	TGTGCCAGCAGCCCTCTAGCGACGAAGCGCAATGAGCAGTTCTTC
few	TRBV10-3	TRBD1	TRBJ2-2	CAISDQGGANTGELFF	TGTGCCATCAGTGACCAAGGGGGCGCGAACACCGGGGAGCTGTTTTTT
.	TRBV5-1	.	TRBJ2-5	CASSSPITQETQYF	TGCGCCAGCAGCTCGCCTATAACCCAAGAGACCCAGTACTTC
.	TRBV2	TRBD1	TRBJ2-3	CASSEVQGVTDTQYF	TGTGCCAGCAGTGAAGTGCAGGGGGTCACAGATACGCAGTATTTT
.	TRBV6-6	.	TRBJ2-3	CASTSVGTDTQYF	TGTGCCAGCACGTCGGTCGGCACAGATACGCAGTATTTT
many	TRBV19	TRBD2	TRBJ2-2	CASSRTSGNTGELFF	TGCGCCAGCAGCCGGACTAGCGGGAACACCGGGGAGCTGTTTTTT